This entry describes one T cell receptor beta chain. Some clones are missing from TCRdb's copy, which holds only in-frame ones; the method was immunoSEQ multiplex PCR. The repertoire holds 220,000 or so clones, with roughly 89% as singletons. The data stem from a study of blood T cell repertoires in COVID-19. This clonotype was sampled from a middle-aged woman who had recovered from COVID-19. The material sequenced was PBMCs or T cells enriched from blood (not recorded which).

The CDR3 reads CASSPGTFSYNEQFF. The CDR3 bases are TGTGCCAGCAGCCCCGGGACTTTCTCCTACAATGAGCAGTTCTTC. The chain combines TRBV11-2 with TRBJ2-1; D possibly corresponds to TRBD2 (6 bases). V lost 5 bases to trimming and J lost 0 bases, with 11 bases between them. This CDR3 comprises 15 residues. The germline V gene encodes CDR1 SGHAT and CDR2 FQNNGV.